This T cell receptor beta chain was sequenced during a study of cytomegalovirus exposure and HLA in healthy donors. Study information: Within an early data release were around 80 million unique TCRs drawn from HLA-typed donors. Regarding the study as a whole: Another analysis was done later, and it associated 15,000 or so TCR beta sequences with HLA alleles at 0.05 false discovery rate. Several top significant clusters appeared, in a later analysis, to be linked to common viral pathogens. Later analysis identified a missense DCLRE1C variant that was linked to TCR beta V- and J-gene trimming.

As for this clone: The antigen remains undetermined.

The ends were cut back, 4 bases at V and 3 bases at J, with 15 bases in the middle. This CDR3 is built from 16 residues. Looked up from germline, CDR1 is MNHEY and CDR2 is SVGAGI. The study ran its PCR with 60 Vbeta and 13 Jbeta primers. Sequencing used immunoSEQ multiplex PCR; TCRdb keeps in-frame clones, though not all of them. The sample holds 200,000 or so clones; about 82% are singletons and the top ten take 2.9%. Sequenced material: PBMCs. The chain employs TRBV6-5 and TRBJ1-4; D possibly corresponds to TRBD1 (6 bases). This TCR came from a man aged 30-40 years in good health and CMV-seronegative. CDR3 DNA: TGTGCCAGCAGTTCCGTCAGGGGCCGCGCTAATGAAAAACTGTTTTTT. Its translation is CASSSVRGRANEKLFF.